This T cell receptor (beta chain) originates from a study of shared clonotypes between healthy human individuals. Losses at the gene ends were 0 bases for V and 3 bases for J; bases not matched to a gene: 2. The germline V gene encodes CDR1 LNHNV and CDR2 YYDKDF (reference sequence). CDR3 length equals 15 residues. Deep-level running was used for the assay. The data were produced by immunoSEQ multiplex PCR, yet TCRdb's version contains in-frame clones alone and is incomplete. The sample consists of about 590,000 clones, roughly 95% of them appearing once. The naive CD8 fraction comprised CD45RO-negative cells positively selected for CCR7 and excluded terminally differentiated effector memory CD45RA+ cells. The donor population consisted of healthy HIV-negative adults with no recent acute infections or vaccinations.

The chain recombines TRBV15 with TRBJ2-1; 7 nucleotides match TRBD2. The source material was naive CD8+ T cells sorted from blood. This TCR derives from a woman aged 25 to 39 in good health. The CDR3 sequence is CATSRDGGSYNEQFF. The CDR3, as DNA: TGTGCCACCAGCAGAGACGGCGGGAGCTACAATGAGCAGTTCTTC.